This TCR beta chain was identified during a study of T cells in Graves' hyperthyroidism and ophthalmopathy. As for the study in general: The authors collected peripheral blood at initial diagnosis, before any treatment. General study results and limits: A model of 13 V-J pairs discriminated ophthalmopathy from stable hyperthyroidism.

This CDR3 has 14 amino acids. V was pared by 8 bases and J by 6 bases, with 20 bases between. CDR1 is SQVTM and CDR2 is ANQGSEA in the germline V gene. Patients aged 18 to 65 had newly diagnosed hyperthyroidism of under 2 months' duration. Every diagnosis used clinical symptoms, serum thyroxine and TRAb, thyroid ultrasound and orbital computed tomography. Authors of the study amplified TCR beta CDR3 regions from RNA transcripts. First-round RT-PCR with HTBI primers amplified the TCR CDR3 region. TCRdb redid the calling of the multiplex PCR reads with MiXCR, one entry per CDR3 protein. The sample consists of more than 300,000 distinct CDR3 sequences, less than 15% of them appearing once. This clonotype was counted ten times or more. Its antigen is still unknown.

The source of this sequence is a young woman with Graves' hyperthyroidism. Sequenced material: blood. The V call is TRBV29-1, the J call TRBJ2-1; TRBD1 might be the D (9 bases). The CDR3 region has the DNA TGCAGCCATACCGCGGGGGGACAGGGCAATGAGCAGTTCTTC. This gives the protein CSHTAGGQGNEQFF.